This T cell receptor (beta chain) was sequenced during a study of T-cell reconstitution after alpha-beta-depleted transplantation in children. Study-level results: The high TCRbeta diversity at day 60 in some patients came from surviving recipient T cells and thymic progenitors. T cells produced anew were the main source of T-cell counts and diversity one year after transplant. As was reported, about two months after transplant, alpha-beta T cells came from several hundred expanded graft clones.

This CDR3 spans 13 amino acids. V shed 3 bases and J shed 8 bases, with 14 bases lying between them. The V gene's germline CDR1 is SGDLS and CDR2 YYNGEE. Preparation of the TCRbeta library involved a method that used unique molecular identifiers. MiXCR, run by TCRdb on the PCR reads, gives a single entry per CDR3 protein. The repertoire holds roughly 570,000 distinct CDR3 sequences, 20% to 30% seen once, with about 35% in the top ten. Regarding this clonotype: The antigen is not known.

Specimen: PBMCs, collected before TCRalphabeta/CD19-depleted stem cell transplant. This chain connects TRBV9 to TRBJ1-2, with a tentative D call TRBD1 (6 bases). The clonotype originates from a boy under two years old with Wiskott-Aldrich syndrome, due to receive a stem cell transplant. This chain's CDR3 is CASSAGQLGGYTF. CDR3 DNA sequence: TGTGCCAGCAGCGCAGGACAGTTGGGAGGCTACACCTTC.